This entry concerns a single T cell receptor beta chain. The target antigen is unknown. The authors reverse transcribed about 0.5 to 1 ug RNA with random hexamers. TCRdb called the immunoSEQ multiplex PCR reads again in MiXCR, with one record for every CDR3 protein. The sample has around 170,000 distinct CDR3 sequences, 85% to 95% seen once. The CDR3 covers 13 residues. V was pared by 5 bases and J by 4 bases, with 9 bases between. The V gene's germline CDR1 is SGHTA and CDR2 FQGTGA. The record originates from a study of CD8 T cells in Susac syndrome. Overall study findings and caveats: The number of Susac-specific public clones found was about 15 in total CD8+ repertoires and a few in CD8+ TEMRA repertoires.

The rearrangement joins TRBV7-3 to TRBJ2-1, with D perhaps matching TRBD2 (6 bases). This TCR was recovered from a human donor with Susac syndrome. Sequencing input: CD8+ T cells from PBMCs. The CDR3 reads CASSPGEYNEQFF. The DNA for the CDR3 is TGTGCCAGCAGCCCGGGGGAATACAATGAGCAGTTCTTC.